The T cell receptor (beta chain) described here comes from a study of somatic mutations in cytotoxic T cells in rheumatoid arthritis. Overall study context: No treatment had yet been given when patient blood (less than 33 ml EDTA) was drawn, right after diagnosis. There were some V beta antibody-stained T-cell populations flow-sorted at nearly 100% purity, and these included V beta1+ cells sequenced for TCRB.

Findings and limits, study-wide: Slight TRBV07 underrepresentation in rheumatoid arthritis patients went unadjusted for multiple comparisons. Levels of CD8+ T-cell clonality in rheumatoid arthritis patients were statistically indistinguishable from those seen in age-matched healthy controls, with no significant difference.

Germline lookup yields CDR1 GTSNPN and CDR2 SVGIG (reference sequence). V gave up 5 bases and J gave up 5 bases, with 6 bases separating them. The CDR3 is 10 amino acids. This clone was detected once. Its antigen is as yet unknown. TCRdb keeps only in-frame clones here, not all; method: immunoSEQ multiplex PCR. The table lists over 15,000 clones, about 74% of them singletons. The chain combines TRBV30 with TRBJ2-5; D gene ambiguous. Sample: CD8+ T cells sorted from blood. The receptor comes from an adult with rheumatoid arthritis. CDR3 nucleotide sequence: TGTGCCTGGGTCGGGGAGACCCAGTACTTC. Amino acids: CAWVGETQYF.